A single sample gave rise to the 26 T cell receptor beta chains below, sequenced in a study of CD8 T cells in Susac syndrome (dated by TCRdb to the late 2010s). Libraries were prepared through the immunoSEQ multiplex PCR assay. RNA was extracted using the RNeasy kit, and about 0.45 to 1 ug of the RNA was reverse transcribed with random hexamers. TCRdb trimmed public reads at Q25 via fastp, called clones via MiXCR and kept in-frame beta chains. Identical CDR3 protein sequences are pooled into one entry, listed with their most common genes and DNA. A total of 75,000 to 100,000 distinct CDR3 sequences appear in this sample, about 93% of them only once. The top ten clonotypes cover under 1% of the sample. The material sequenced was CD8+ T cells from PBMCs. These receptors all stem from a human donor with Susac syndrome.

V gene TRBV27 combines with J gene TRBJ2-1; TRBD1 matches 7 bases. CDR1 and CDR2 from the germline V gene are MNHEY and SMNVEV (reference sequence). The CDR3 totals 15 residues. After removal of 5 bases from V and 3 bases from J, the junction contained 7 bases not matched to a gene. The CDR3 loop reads CASSPDRASYNEQFF. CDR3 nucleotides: TGTGCCAGCAGTCCCGACAGGGCTAGCTACAATGAGCAGTTCTTC.

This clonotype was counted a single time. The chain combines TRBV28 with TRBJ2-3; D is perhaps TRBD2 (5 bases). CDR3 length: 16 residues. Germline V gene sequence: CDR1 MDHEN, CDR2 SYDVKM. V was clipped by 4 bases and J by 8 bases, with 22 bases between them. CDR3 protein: CASSSATHYLEGTQYF. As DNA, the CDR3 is TGTGCCAGCAGTTCCGCGACCCACTACCTAGAGGGTACGCAGTATTTT.

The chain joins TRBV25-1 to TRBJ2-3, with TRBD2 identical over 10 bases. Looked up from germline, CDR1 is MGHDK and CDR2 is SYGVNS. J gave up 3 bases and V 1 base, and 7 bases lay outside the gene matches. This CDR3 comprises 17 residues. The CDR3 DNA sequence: TGTGCCAGCAGTGAATCGTCAAGCGGGAGGGGGACAGATACGCAGTATTTT. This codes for CASSESSSGRGTDTQYF.

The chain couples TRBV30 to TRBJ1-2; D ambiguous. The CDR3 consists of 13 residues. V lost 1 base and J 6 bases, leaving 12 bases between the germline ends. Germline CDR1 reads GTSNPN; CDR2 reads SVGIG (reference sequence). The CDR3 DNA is TGTGCCTGGAGTGGTCCCCTCGGGGATGGCTACACCTTC. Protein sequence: CAWSGPLGDGYTF.

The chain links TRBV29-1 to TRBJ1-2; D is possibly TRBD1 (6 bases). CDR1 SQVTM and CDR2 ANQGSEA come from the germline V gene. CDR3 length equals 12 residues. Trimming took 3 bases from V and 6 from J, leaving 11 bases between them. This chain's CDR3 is CSVDPDRNGYTF. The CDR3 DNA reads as TGCAGCGTTGACCCTGACAGGAATGGCTACACCTTC.

The CDR3 loop reads CASSAPGTAEEETQYF. In DNA form, the CDR3 reads TGTGCCAGCAGCGCCCCCGGGACGGCAGAGGAAGAGACCCAGTACTTC. J is TRBJ2-5 and V is TRBV7-9; the D call may be TRBD1 or TRBD2 (5 bases each). Trimming removed 5 bases from V and 3 bases from J, with 19 bases in between. CDR1 is SEHNR and CDR2 is FQNEAQ in the germline V gene (reference sequence). The CDR3 totals 16 residues. Together with reference TRBV7-9 and TRBJ2-5, the CDR3 gives the full variable domain: DTGVSQNPRHKITKRGQNVTFRCDPISEHNRLYWYRQTLGQGPEFLTYFQNEAQLEKSRLLSDRFSAERPKGSFSTLEIQRTEQGDSAMYLCASSAPGTAEEETQYFGPGTRLLVL.

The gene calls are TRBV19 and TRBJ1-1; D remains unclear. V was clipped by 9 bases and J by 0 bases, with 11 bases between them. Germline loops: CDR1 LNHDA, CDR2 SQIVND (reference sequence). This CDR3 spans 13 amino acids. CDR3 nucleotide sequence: TGTGCCAGCGCGGCCGCAATGAACACTGAAGCTTTCTTT. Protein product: CASAAAMNTEAFF.

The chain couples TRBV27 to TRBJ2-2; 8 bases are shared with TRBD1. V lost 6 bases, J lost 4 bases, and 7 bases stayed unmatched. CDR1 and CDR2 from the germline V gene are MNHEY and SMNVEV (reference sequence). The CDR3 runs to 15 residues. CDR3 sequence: CASSPTGGGTGELFF. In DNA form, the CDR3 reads TGTGCCAGCAGCCCCACAGGGGGAGGCACCGGGGAGCTGTTTTTT.

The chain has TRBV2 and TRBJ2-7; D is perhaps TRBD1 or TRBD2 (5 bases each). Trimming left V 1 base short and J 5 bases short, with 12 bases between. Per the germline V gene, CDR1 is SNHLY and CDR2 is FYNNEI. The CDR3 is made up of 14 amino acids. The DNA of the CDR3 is TGTGCCAGCAGTGAAGGCTCAGGGACGGACGAGCAGTACTTC. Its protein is CASSEGSGTDEQYF.

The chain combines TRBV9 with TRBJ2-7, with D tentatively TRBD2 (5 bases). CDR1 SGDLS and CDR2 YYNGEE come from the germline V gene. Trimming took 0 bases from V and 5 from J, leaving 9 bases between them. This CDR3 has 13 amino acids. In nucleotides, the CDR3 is TGTGCCAGCAGCGTAGGGCCGGGGAACGAGCAGTACTTC. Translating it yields CASSVGPGNEQYF.

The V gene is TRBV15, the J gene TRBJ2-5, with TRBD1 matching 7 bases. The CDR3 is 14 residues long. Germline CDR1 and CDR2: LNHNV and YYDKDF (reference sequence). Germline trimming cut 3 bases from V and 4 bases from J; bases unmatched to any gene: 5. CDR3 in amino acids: CATSRERQGETQYF. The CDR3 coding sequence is TGTGCCACCAGCAGGGAGCGACAGGGAGAGACCCAGTACTTC.

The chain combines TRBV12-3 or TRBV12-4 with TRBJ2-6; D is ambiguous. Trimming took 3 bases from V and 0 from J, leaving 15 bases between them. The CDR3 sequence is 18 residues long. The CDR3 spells CASSFFFGTLSGANVLTF. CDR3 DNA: TGTGCCAGCAGTTTTTTCTTCGGCACACTCTCTGGGGCCAACGTCCTGACTTTC.

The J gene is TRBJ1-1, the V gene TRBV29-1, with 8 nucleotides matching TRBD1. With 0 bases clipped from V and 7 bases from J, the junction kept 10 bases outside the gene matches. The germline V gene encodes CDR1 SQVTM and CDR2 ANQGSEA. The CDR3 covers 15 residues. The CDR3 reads CSVEDLAQQGGEAFF. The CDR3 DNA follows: TGCAGCGTTGAAGATCTCGCACAACAGGGGGGTGAAGCTTTCTTT. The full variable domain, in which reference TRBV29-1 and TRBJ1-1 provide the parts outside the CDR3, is SAVISQKPSRDICQRGTSLTIQCQVDSQVTMMFWYRQQPGQSLTLIATANQGSEATYESGFVIDKFPISRPNLTFSTLTVSNMSPEDSSIYLCSVEDLAQQGGEAFFGQGTRLTVV.

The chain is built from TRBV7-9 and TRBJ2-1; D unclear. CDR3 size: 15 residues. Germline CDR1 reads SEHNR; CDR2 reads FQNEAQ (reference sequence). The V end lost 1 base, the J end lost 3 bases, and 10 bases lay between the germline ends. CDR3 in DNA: TGTGCCAGCAGCTTAGGTCCTCCGAGCTACAATGAGCAGTTCTTC. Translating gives CASSLGPPSYNEQFF.

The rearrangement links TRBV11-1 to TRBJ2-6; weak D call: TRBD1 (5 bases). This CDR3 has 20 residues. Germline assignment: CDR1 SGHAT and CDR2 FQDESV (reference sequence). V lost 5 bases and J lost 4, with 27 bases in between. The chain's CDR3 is CASSPPYTDSILGGANVLTF. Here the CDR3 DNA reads TGTGCCAGCAGCCCGCCCTACACAGACAGTATCCTGGGCGGGGCCAACGTCCTGACTTTC.

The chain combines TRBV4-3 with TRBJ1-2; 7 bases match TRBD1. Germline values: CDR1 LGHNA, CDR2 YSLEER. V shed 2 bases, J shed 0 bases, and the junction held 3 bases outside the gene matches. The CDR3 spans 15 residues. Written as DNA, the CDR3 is TGCGCCAGCAGCCAATCTCAGGGGGCTAACTATGGCTACACCTTC. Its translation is CASSQSQGANYGYTF.

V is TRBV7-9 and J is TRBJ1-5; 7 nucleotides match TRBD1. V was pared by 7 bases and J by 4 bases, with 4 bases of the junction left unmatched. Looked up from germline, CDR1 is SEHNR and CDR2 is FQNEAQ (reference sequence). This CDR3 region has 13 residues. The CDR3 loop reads CASNRDRNQPQHF. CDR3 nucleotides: TGTGCCAGCAACCGGGACAGAAATCAGCCCCAGCATTTT. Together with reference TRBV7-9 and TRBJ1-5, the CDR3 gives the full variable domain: DTGVSQNPRHKITKRGQNVTFRCDPISEHNRLYWYRQTLGQGPEFLTYFQNEAQLEKSRLLSDRFSAERPKGSFSTLEIQRTEQGDSAMYLCASNRDRNQPQHFGDGTRLSIL.

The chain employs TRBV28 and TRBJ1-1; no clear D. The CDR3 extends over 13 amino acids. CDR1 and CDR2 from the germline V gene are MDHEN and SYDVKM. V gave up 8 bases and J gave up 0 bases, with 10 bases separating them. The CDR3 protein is CASQEEMNTEAFF. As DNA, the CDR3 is TGTGCCAGCCAGGAGGAGATGAACACTGAAGCTTTCTTT.

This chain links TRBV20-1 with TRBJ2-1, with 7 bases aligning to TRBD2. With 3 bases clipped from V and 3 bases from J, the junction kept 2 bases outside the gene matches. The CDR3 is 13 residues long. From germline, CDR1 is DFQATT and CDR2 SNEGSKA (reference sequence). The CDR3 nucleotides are TGCAGTGCTAGCCGGGGGGACTACAATGAGCAGTTCTTC. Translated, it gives CSASRGDYNEQFF.

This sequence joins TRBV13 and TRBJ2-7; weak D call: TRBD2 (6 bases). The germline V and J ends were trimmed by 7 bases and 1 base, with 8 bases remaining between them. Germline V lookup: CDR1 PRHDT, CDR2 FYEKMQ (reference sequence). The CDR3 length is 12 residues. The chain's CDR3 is CASKGGSYEQYF. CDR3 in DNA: TGTGCCAGCAAGGGAGGTTCCTACGAGCAGTACTTC.

The CDR3 here is CACFDRGYTEAFF. In DNA form, the CDR3 reads TGTGCCTGTTTTGACAGGGGGTACACTGAAGCTTTCTTT. J is TRBJ1-1 and V is TRBV30; TRBD1 matches 9 bases. V was pared by 6 bases and J by 3 bases, with 5 bases of the junction left unmatched. Germline CDR1 is GTSNPN and CDR2 is SVGIG (reference sequence). CDR3 size: 13 residues.

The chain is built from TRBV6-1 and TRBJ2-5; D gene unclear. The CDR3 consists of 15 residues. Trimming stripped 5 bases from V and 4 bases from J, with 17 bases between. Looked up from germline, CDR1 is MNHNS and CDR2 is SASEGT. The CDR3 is CASSWVTSAGETQYF. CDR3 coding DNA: TGTGCCAGCAGTTGGGTTACGTCGGCCGGAGAGACCCAGTACTTC.

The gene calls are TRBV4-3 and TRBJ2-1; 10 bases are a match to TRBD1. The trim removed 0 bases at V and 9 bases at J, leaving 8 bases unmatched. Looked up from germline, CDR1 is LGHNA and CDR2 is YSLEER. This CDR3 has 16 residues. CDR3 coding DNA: TGCGCCAGCAGCCAAGATCCCGCCTGGACAGGGGGTGAGCAGTTCTTC. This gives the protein CASSQDPAWTGGEQFF.

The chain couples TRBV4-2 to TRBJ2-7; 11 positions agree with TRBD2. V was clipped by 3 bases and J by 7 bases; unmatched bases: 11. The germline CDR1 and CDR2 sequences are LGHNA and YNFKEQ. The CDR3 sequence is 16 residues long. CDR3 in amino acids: CASSHQRLAGYSEQYF. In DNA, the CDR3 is TGTGCCAGCAGCCACCAACGACTAGCGGGGTATAGTGAGCAGTACTTC.

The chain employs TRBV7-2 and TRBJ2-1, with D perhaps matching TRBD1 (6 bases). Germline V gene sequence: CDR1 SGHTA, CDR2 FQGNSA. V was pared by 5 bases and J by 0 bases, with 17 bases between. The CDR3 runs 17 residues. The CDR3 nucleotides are TGTGCCAGCAGCGAAAGACCGGGACATGTCTCCTACAATGAGCAGTTCTTC. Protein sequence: CASSERPGHVSYNEQFF.

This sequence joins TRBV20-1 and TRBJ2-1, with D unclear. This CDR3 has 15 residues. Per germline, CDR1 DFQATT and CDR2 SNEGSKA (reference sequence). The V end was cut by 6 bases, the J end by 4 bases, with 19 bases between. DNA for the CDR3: TGCAGTGCAAGACCCCTAGAATCCGCTTACAATGAGCAGTTCTTC. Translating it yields CSARPLESAYNEQFF.